These 30 T cell receptor beta chains came from one sample sequenced in a study of shared clonotypes between healthy human individuals. The assay was immunoSEQ multiplex PCR, and TCRdb's table has in-frame clones only and misses some. The repertoire holds about 710,000 clones, 72% seen once, with 1.8% in the top ten. The sample comprised memory CD4+ T cells sorted from blood. Indicated subset: CD45RA-negative fraction. The receptors here all came from a woman aged 25 to 39 in good health.

The CDR3 spells CASSLFAGGGGELFF. The CDR3 region has the DNA TGTGCCAGCAGTTTATTTGCAGGGGGCGGCGGGGAGCTGTTTTTT. The rearrangement uses TRBV27 and TRBJ2-2; 8 positions agree with TRBD1. V lost 1 base to trimming and J lost 7 bases; unmatched junction nucleotides: 5. This CDR3 contains 15 residues. Per germline, CDR1 MNHEY and CDR2 SMNVEV (reference sequence).

The sample holds a few counts of this clone. The V gene is TRBV6-1, the J gene TRBJ2-1, with D possibly TRBD2 on 5 matching bases. The CDR3 runs to 15 residues. With 3 bases removed from V and 0 bases from J, the gap between germline ends came to 9 bases. Germline-derived CDR1 and CDR2 are MNHNS and SASEGT. The CDR3 loop reads CASSDPGSSYNEQFF. CDR3 bases: TGTGCCAGCAGTGATCCGGGGAGCTCCTACAATGAGCAGTTCTTC.

This clone came up once. The chain recombines TRBV19 with TRBJ1-1; the D is unclear. CDR3 size: 15 residues. The ends were cut back, 6 bases at V and 0 bases at J, with 14 bases in the middle. Germline V gives CDR1 LNHDA, CDR2 SQIVND (reference sequence). This chain's CDR3 is CASSPGRFMNTEAFF. The CDR3, as DNA: TGTGCCAGTAGCCCCGGTCGCTTCATGAACACTGAAGCTTTCTTT. Variable domain in full (rest from reference TRBV19 and TRBJ1-1): DGGITQSPKYLFRKEGQNVTLSCEQNLNHDAMYWYRQDPGQGLRLIYYSQIVNDFQKGDIAEGYSVSREKKESFPLTVTSAQKNPTAFYLCASSPGRFMNTEAFFGQGTRLTVV.

This chain uses TRBV7-8 with TRBJ2-7; 9 positions match TRBD1. Germline V CDR1 and CDR2: SGHVS, FQNEAQ. The CDR3 has 14 residues. V lost 3 bases, J lost 6 bases, and 6 bases stayed unmatched. This CDR3 is CASSFFRDRAEQYF. For the CDR3, the DNA is TGTGCCAGCAGCTTCTTCCGGGACAGGGCCGAGCAGTACTTC.

The chain recombines TRBV15 with TRBJ2-5; D is possibly TRBD1 or TRBD2 (5 bases each). This CDR3 is 16 amino acids long. Germline V gene data show CDR1 as LNHNV and CDR2 as YYDKDF (reference sequence). Trimming shortened V by 0 bases and J by 5 bases, and 16 bases separated the two germline ends. The CDR3 loop reads CATSRDWGTGMETQYF. In DNA form, the CDR3 reads TGTGCCACCAGCAGAGATTGGGGGACCGGTATGGAGACCCAGTACTTC.

The DNA for the CDR3 is TGTGCCAGCAGCCAAGTAACCCAGACTAGCAAACGGAATGAGCAGTTCTTC. Translating it yields CASSQVTQTSKRNEQFF. The chain joins TRBV14 to TRBJ2-1; 7 positions match TRBD2. V dropped 1 base and J dropped 7; count of bases not matched to a gene: 13. The CDR3 consists of 17 residues. Germline V CDR1 and CDR2: SGHDN, FVKESK. Together with reference TRBV14 and TRBJ2-1, the CDR3 gives the full variable domain: EAGVTQFPSHSVIEKGQTVTLRCDPISGHDNLYWYRRVMGKEIKFLLHFVKESKQDESGMPNNRFLAERTGGTYSTLKVQPAELEDSGVYFCASSQVTQTSKRNEQFFGPGTRLTVL.

The rearrangement links TRBV9 to TRBJ2-2; D remains unclear. Deletions cut 0 bases from V and 6 bases from J, with 6 bases between. The CDR3 consists of 13 residues. In germline, CDR1 is SGDLS, CDR2 YYNGEE. The CDR3 protein is CASSVGRAGELFF. The CDR3, as DNA: TGTGCCAGCAGCGTAGGCCGAGCCGGGGAGCTGTTTTTT.

This rearrangement joins TRBV7-9 to TRBJ2-1; 8 nucleotides agree with TRBD1. Per the germline V gene, CDR1 is SEHNR and CDR2 is FQNEAQ (reference sequence). This CDR3 region has 15 residues. V was pared by 6 bases and J by 5 bases, with 9 bases of the junction left unmatched. CDR3 sequence: CASRTRGLVDNEQFF. The CDR3 coding sequence is TGTGCCAGCAGAACCAGGGGGCTCGTAGACAATGAGCAGTTCTTC.

This clone was seen a few times. V gene TRBV5-6 combines with J gene TRBJ1-3; D uncertain. The ends were cut back, 4 bases at V and 0 bases at J, with 20 bases in the middle. Looked up from germline, CDR1 is SGHDT and CDR2 is YYEEEE. CDR3 length equals 18 residues. Here the CDR3 DNA reads TGTGCCAGCAGCCCTACCCCGGACGGAATTTTCTCTGGAAACACCATATATTTT. It translates to CASSPTPDGIFSGNTIYF.

The chain employs TRBV19 and TRBJ2-4, with unresolved D. Germline CDR1 LNHDA, CDR2 SQIVND (reference sequence). V shed 2 bases and J shed 0 bases, with 14 bases lying between them. The CDR3 contains 17 residues. The CDR3 sequence: CASSISEPWGAKNIQYF. The CDR3 DNA sequence: TGTGCCAGTAGTATATCAGAGCCGTGGGGAGCCAAAAACATTCAGTACTTC.

J is TRBJ2-3 and V is TRBV28; 13 bases line up with TRBD2. The germline V gene has CDR1 MDHEN and CDR2 SYDVKM. The CDR3 runs 17 residues. J was trimmed by 6 bases and V by 2 bases; bases with no gene match: 8. CDR3 sequence reads: CASSLGRTSGSYDTQYF. CDR3 bases: TGTGCCAGCAGTTTAGGCCGGACTAGCGGGAGTTATGATACGCAGTATTTT.

The chain has TRBV7-3 and TRBJ2-2, with 7 bases matching TRBD1. The V gene end was trimmed by 4 bases and the J gene end by 4 bases; junction bases not matched to a gene: 6. Germline V CDR1 and CDR2: SGHTA, FQGTGA. The CDR3 runs to 15 residues. CDR3: CASSSHAGGTGELFF. CDR3 coding DNA: TGTGCCAGCAGCTCTCATGCAGGGGGCACCGGGGAGCTGTTTTTT.

This chain connects TRBV29-1 to TRBJ1-1, with D perhaps TRBD1 (6 bases). Germline V gene lookup returns CDR1 SQVTM and CDR2 ANQGSEA. CDR3 length equals 14 residues. Trimming left V 1 base short and J 0 bases short, with 9 bases between. As DNA, the CDR3 is TGCAGCGTTGAAGGGACAGAAATGAACACTGAAGCTTTCTTT. Its protein product is CSVEGTEMNTEAFF.

The chain links TRBV4-1 to TRBJ2-2, with 14 nucleotides matching TRBD2. The germline V gene has CDR1 MGHRA and CDR2 YSYEKL. This CDR3 spans 16 amino acids. The junction had 4 bases not matched to a gene; V was cut back by 6 bases and J by 4 bases. This CDR3 is CASSQGLAGATGELFF. The DNA for the CDR3 is TGCGCCAGCAGTCAGGGACTAGCGGGAGCCACCGGGGAGCTGTTTTTT.

The V gene is TRBV19, the J gene TRBJ1-5; D is uncertain. The ends were cut back, 7 bases at V and 2 bases at J, with 12 bases in the middle. The germline CDR1 and CDR2 sequences are LNHDA and SQIVND (reference sequence). The CDR3 runs to 14 residues. The CDR3 coding sequence is TGTGCCAGTAATTATTGGGGAGGCAATCAGCCCCAGCATTTT. It specifies CASNYWGGNQPQHF.

The chain recombines TRBV2 with TRBJ1-5; D may be TRBD1 (5 bases). V lost 9 bases and J 7 bases, leaving 16 bases between the germline ends. Germline assignment: CDR1 SNHLY and CDR2 FYNNEI. This CDR3 has 13 residues. CDR3 nucleotides: TGTGCCAGTTTACAGGTTCGGGACCAGCCCCAGCATTTT. It is translated as CASLQVRDQPQHF.

For this clone: In the same sample, other DNA sequences code for this CDR3. This rearrangement joins TRBV5-1 to TRBJ2-1; D might be TRBD2 (8 bases). Germline-derived CDR1 and CDR2 are SGHRS and YFSETQ. Deletions cut 4 bases from V and 4 bases from J, with 15 bases between. This CDR3 contains 15 residues. CDR3 amino acids: CASSPGGTEYNEQFF. In DNA form, the CDR3 reads TGCGCCAGCAGCCCGGGAGGGACAGAATACAATGAGCAGTTCTTC. Combining the CDR3 with reference TRBV5-1 and TRBJ2-1 gives the whole variable domain KAGVTQTPRYLIKTRGQQVTLSCSPISGHRSVSWYQQTPGQGLQFLFEYFSETQRNKGNFPGRFSGRQFSNSRSEMNVSTLELGDSALYLCASSPGGTEYNEQFFGPGTRLTVL.

V and J are TRBV12-5 and TRBJ2-7, with 11 bases lining up with TRBD1. Germline CDR1 reads LGHNT; CDR2 reads FRNRAP. This CDR3 spans 15 amino acids. Unmatched junction bases numbered 6, after V lost 5 bases and J lost 3 bases. Here the CDR3 reads CASGPGTGGIYEQYF. In DNA, the CDR3 is TGTGCTAGTGGTCCCGGGACAGGGGGAATCTACGAGCAGTACTTC. Complete variable domain (other parts from reference TRBV12-5 and TRBJ2-7): DARVTQTPRHKVTEMGQEVTMRCQPILGHNTVFWYRQTMMQGLELLAYFRNRAPLDDSGMPKDRFSAEMPDATLATLKIQPSEPRDSAVYFCASGPGTGGIYEQYFGPGTRLTVT.

This sequence joins TRBV18 and TRBJ2-7; D is perhaps TRBD1 (6 bases). Trimming pared 2 bases from V and 7 bases from J, leaving 12 bases between. The CDR3 is 13 residues long. Germline loops: CDR1 KGHSH, CDR2 LQKENI. The CDR3 coding sequence is TGTGCCAGCTCACCAAGGGTACAGGGTGAGCAGTACTTC. Its protein is CASSPRVQGEQYF.

The table lists this clone with a count of one. The rearrangement joins TRBV20-1 to TRBJ2-1; TRBD1 agrees at 9 bases. Germline V CDR1 and CDR2: DFQATT, SNEGSKA (reference sequence). The junction had 2 bases not matched to a gene; V was cut back by 7 bases and J by 7 bases. The CDR3 spans 11 residues. The CDR3 here is CSVGQGNEQFF. CDR3 sequence (DNA): TGCAGTGTCGGACAGGGGAATGAGCAGTTCTTC.

The V and J genes are TRBV15 and TRBJ2-4; no reliable D call. CDR1 and CDR2 from the germline V gene are LNHNV and YYDKDF (reference sequence). The CDR3 spans 20 residues. The V gene lost 3 bases and the J gene lost 0 bases, with 24 bases spanning the gap. The CDR3 reads CATSSLLTPVNTLAKNIQYF. DNA for the CDR3: TGTGCCACCAGCAGCCTCTTAACACCCGTGAACACCTTAGCCAAAAACATTCAGTACTTC.

The chain is built from TRBV14 and TRBJ2-1; D is possibly TRBD1 or TRBD2 (5 bases each). Per germline, CDR1 SGHDN and CDR2 FVKESK. The CDR3 is 17 residues long. V was clipped by 0 bases and J by 0 bases, with 12 bases between them. In DNA, the CDR3 is TGTGCCAGCAGCCAAGATTTGGGACGGAGCTCCTACAATGAGCAGTTCTTC. Translated, it gives CASSQDLGRSSYNEQFF. Full variable domain (outside the CDR3, taken from reference TRBV14 and TRBJ2-1): EAGVTQFPSHSVIEKGQTVTLRCDPISGHDNLYWYRRVMGKEIKFLLHFVKESKQDESGMPNNRFLAERTGGTYSTLKVQPAELEDSGVYFCASSQDLGRSSYNEQFFGPGTRLTVL.

This clone was picked up one time. V and J are TRBV28 and TRBJ2-3; no definite D call. This CDR3 spans 14 amino acids. Trimming took off 6 bases at V and 5 bases at J, with 15 bases between the two ends. From germline, CDR1 is MDHEN and CDR2 SYDVKM. DNA for the CDR3: TGTGCCAGCAGCATAGGGATTAAGAGAGATACGCAGTATTTT. As protein: CASSIGIKRDTQYF.

V usage is TRBV6-1 and J usage is TRBJ2-1; D gene unclear. The CDR3 runs to 13 residues. Germline lookup yields CDR1 MNHNS and CDR2 SASEGT. Trimming cost V 4 bases and J 8 bases, with 12 bases left between them. The CDR3 is CASSVNSPDEQFF. The CDR3 DNA reads as TGTGCCAGCAGTGTTAACTCACCCGATGAGCAGTTCTTC.

The J gene is TRBJ2-1, the V gene TRBV9; maybe TRBD2 (5 bases). Germline V lookup: CDR1 SGDLS, CDR2 YYNGEE. The V gene lost 4 bases and the J gene lost 8 bases, with 19 bases spanning the gap. The CDR3 covers 15 residues. CDR3 sequence reads: CASSHSSRVFYEQFF. CDR3 in DNA: TGTGCCAGCAGCCACTCTAGCCGCGTGTTCTATGAGCAGTTCTTC.

The CDR3 here is CASSPDREETQYF. The CDR3 DNA reads as TGTGCCAGCTCACCAGACAGGGAAGAGACCCAGTACTTC. The chain joins TRBV18 to TRBJ2-5, with TRBD1 identical over 7 bases. The V gene end was trimmed by 2 bases and the J gene end by 3 bases; junction bases not matched to a gene: 0. The germline CDR1 and CDR2 sequences are KGHSH and LQKENI. CDR3 length: 13 residues.

In the case of this clone: A read error may explain this, as a much larger clone is one base away. This chain connects TRBV11-2 to TRBJ2-1, with a possible D match to TRBD1 (5 bases). The CDR3 sequence is 15 residues long. V lost 3 bases to trimming and J lost 0 bases, with 9 bases between them. The germline V gene encodes CDR1 SGHAT and CDR2 FQNNGV. CDR3 DNA: TGTGCCAGCAGCTTCGACAGCAGCTCCTACAATGAGCAGTTCTTC. Its protein product is CASSFDSSSYNEQFF.

V is TRBV6-5 and J is TRBJ1-2; D gene uncertain. V lost 6 bases, J lost 3 bases, and 11 bases lay in between. This CDR3 contains 13 residues. Germline loops: CDR1 MNHEY, CDR2 SVGAGI. CDR3: CASSREKYYGYTF. CDR3 sequence (DNA): TGTGCCAGCAGCCGGGAGAAGTACTATGGCTACACCTTC.

The V and J genes are TRBV28 and TRBJ1-3; the D gene is possibly TRBD1 (5 bases). Germline assignment: CDR1 MDHEN and CDR2 SYDVKM. V lost 8 bases and J lost 4, with 18 bases in between. This CDR3 has 15 residues. CDR3 in DNA: TGTGCCAGCCAGGGTGTCTCCCCCAGGGGAAACACCATATATTTT. The encoded protein is CASQGVSPRGNTIYF.

The CDR3 DNA reads TGTGCCAGCAGTTTGTCTAGCGGGGCGTACAATGAGCAGTTCTTC. Translated: CASSLSSGAYNEQFF. The V gene is TRBV6-5, the J gene TRBJ2-1, with 9 bases fitting TRBD2. The CDR3 extends over 15 amino acids. Trimming removed 4 bases from V and 4 bases from J; junction bases left unmatched: 5. Germline V CDR1 and CDR2: MNHEY, SVGAGI.